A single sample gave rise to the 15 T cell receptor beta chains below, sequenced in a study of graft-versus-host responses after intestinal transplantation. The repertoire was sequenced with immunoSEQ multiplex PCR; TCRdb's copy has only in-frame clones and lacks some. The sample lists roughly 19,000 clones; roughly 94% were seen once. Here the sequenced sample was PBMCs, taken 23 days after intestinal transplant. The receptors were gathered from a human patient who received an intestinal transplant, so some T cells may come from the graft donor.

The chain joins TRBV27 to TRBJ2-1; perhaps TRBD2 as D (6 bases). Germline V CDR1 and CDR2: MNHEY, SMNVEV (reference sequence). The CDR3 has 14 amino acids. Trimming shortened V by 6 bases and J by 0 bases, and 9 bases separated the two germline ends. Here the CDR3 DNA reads TGTGCCAGCAGCGGCGGGGCCTCCTACAATGAGCAGTTCTTC. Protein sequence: CASSGGASYNEQFF.

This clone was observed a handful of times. CDR3 residues: CASSLVSGTYEQYF. CDR3 DNA: TGTGCCAGCAGCTTAGTGTCAGGAACCTACGAGCAGTACTTC. The gene calls are TRBV11-1 and TRBJ2-7; no clear D gene. This CDR3 spans 14 amino acids. Trimming stripped 1 base from V and 2 bases from J, with 9 bases between. Germline CDR1 and CDR2: SGHAT and FQDESV (reference sequence).

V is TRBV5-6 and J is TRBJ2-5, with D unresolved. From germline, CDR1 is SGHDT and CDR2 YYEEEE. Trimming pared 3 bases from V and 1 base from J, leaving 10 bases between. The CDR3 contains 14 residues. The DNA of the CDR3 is TGTGCCAGCAGCTCGGGCTATCCCCAAGAGACCCAGTACTTC. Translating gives CASSSGYPQETQYF.

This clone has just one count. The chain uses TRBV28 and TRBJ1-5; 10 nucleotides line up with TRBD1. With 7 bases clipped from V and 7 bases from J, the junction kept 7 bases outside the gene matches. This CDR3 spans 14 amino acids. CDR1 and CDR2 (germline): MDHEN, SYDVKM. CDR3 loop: CASTRTGGGQPQHF. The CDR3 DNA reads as TGTGCCAGCACCAGGACAGGGGGAGGCCAGCCCCAGCATTTT.

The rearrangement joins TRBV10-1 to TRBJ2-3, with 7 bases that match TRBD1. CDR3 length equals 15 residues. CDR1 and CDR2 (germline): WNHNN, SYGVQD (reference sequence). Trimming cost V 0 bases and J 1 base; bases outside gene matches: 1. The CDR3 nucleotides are TGCGCCAGCAGTGAGTCCGGACAGGGCACAGATACGCAGTATTTT. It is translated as CASSESGQGTDTQYF.

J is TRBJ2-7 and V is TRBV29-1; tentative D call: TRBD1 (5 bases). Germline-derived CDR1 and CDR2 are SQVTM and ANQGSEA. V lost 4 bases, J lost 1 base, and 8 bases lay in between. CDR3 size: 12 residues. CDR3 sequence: CSVGQGSYEQYF. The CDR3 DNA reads TGCAGCGTTGGGCAGGGTTCCTACGAGCAGTACTTC.

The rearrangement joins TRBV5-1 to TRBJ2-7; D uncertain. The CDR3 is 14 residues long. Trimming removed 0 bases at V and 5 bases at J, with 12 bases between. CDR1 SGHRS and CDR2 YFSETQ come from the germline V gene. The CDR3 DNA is TGCGCCAGCAGCTTGGCGAGTCCCTCGAACGAGCAGTACTTC. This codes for CASSLASPSNEQYF.

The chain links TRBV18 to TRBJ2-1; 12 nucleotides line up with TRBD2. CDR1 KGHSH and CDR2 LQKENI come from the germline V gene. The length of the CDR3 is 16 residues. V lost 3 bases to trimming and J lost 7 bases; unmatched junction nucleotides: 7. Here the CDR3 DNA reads TGTGCCAGCTCACCTATGGGACTAGCGGGCGTGAATGAGCAGTTCTTC. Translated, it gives CASSPMGLAGVNEQFF.

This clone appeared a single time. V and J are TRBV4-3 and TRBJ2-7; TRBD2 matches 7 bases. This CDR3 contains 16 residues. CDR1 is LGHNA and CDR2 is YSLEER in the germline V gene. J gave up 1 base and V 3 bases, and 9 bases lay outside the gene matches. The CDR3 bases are TGCGCCAGCAGCCAGGTAACGGGAGGATTATCCTACGAGCAGTACTTC. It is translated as CASSQVTGGLSYEQYF.

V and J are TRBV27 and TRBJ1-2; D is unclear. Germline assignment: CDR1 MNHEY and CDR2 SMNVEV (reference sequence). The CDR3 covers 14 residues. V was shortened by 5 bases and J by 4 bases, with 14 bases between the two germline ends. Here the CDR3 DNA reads TGTGCCAGCAGTCTAAAAGGGCTTAGCTATGGCTACACCTTC. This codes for CASSLKGLSYGYTF.

CDR3 DNA: TGTGCCAGCAGCTTCGGACAGGCTTACGAGCAGTACTTC. This sequence encodes CASSFGQAYEQYF. The J gene is TRBJ2-7, the V gene TRBV5-6; 7 nucleotides align to TRBD1. There are 13 residues in the CDR3. Germline V gene lookup returns CDR1 SGHDT and CDR2 YYEEEE. V was pared by 2 bases and J by 4 bases, with 3 bases of the junction left unmatched.

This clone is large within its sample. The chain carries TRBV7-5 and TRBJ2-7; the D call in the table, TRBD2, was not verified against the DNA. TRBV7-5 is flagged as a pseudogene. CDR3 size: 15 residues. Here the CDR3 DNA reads TGTGTCAGAAGTCGGAACTGGACTAACTCCTACGAGCAGTACTTC. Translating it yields CVRSRNWTNSYEQYF.

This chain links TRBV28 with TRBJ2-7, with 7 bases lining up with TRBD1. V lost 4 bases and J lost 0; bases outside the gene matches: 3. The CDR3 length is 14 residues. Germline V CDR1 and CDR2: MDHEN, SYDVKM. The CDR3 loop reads CASSSRDSSYEQYF. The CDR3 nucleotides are TGTGCCAGCAGTTCCCGGGACAGCTCCTACGAGCAGTACTTC. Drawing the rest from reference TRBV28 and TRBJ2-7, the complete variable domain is DVKVTQSSRYLVKRTGEKVFLECVQDMDHENMFWYRQDPGLGLRLIYFSYDVKMKEKGDIPEGYSVSREKKERFSLILESASTNQTSMYLCASSSRDSSYEQYFGPGTRLTVT.

Written as DNA, the CDR3 is TGTGCCAGCAGCTCATTGGGAGTCGTCGACGGGGAGACCCAGTACTTC. Its protein product is CASSSLGVVDGETQYF. The V gene is TRBV7-8, the J gene TRBJ2-5, with a tentative D call TRBD2 (5 bases). CDR1 and CDR2 from the germline V gene are SGHVS and FQNEAQ. The CDR3 covers 16 residues. The V gene lost 4 bases and the J gene lost 5 bases, with 20 bases spanning the gap.

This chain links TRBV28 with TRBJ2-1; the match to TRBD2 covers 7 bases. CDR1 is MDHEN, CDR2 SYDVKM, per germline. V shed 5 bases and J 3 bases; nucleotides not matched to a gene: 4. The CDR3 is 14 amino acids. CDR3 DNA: TGTGCCAGCAGTGCGGGAGATTTCTACAATGAGCAGTTCTTC. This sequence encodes CASSAGDFYNEQFF.